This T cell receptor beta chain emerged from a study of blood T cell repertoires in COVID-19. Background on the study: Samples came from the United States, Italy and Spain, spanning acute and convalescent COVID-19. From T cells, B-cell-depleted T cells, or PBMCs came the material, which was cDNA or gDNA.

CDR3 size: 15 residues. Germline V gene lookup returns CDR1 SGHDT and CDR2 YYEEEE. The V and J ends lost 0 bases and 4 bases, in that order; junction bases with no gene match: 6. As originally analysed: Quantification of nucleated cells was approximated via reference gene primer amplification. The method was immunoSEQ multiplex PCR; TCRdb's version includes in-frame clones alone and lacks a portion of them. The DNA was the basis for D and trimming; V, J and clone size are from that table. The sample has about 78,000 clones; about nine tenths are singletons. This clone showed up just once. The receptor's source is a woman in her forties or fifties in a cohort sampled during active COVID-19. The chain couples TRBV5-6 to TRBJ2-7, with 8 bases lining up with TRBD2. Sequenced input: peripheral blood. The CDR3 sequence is CASSLAIAGPYEQYF. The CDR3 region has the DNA TGTGCCAGCAGCTTGGCGATAGCGGGACCTTACGAGCAGTACTTC. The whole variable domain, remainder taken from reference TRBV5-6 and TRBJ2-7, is DAGVTQSPTHLIKTRGQQVTLRCSPKSGHDTVSWYQQALGQGPQFIFQYYEEEERQRGNFPDRFSGHQFPNYSSELNVNALLLGDSALYLCASSLAIAGPYEQYFGPGTRLTVT.